The clone carrying this T cell receptor (beta chain) came up a few times. V was cut by 0 bases and J by 2 bases, with 8 bases left in between. The V gene's germline CDR1 is SGDLS and CDR2 YYNGEE. The CDR3 contains 14 residues. Reverse transcribed after extraction, RNA yielded cDNA as the sequencing template. Clones were sequenced by immunoSEQ multiplex PCR, and TCRdb holds only the in-frame ones, with some missing. The sample carries 95,000 to 120,000 clones, under 65% recorded once. The record originates from a study of CD8+ T cells in alopecia areata. V and J are TRBV9 and TRBJ1-1; D unclear. The sequence derives from a human donor with alopecia areata. Sequencing was done on a sample of NKG2D-low CD8+ T cells sorted from blood. The CDR3 loop reads CASSVEWVNTEAFF. In DNA form, the CDR3 reads TGTGCCAGCAGCGTAGAATGGGTTAACACTGAAGCTTTCTTT.